This T cell receptor beta chain was sequenced during a study of response to subunit inactivated influenza vaccine. Notes on the study in general: Every seasonal influenza vaccination brings in few new T cells, the authors suggested.

The V gene's germline CDR1 is SEHNR and CDR2 FQNEAQ (reference sequence). V was shortened by 5 bases and J by 0 bases, with 16 bases between the two germline ends. This CDR3 has 16 residues. TCRdb processed the RT-PCR reads anew with MiXCR; each CDR3 protein has one entry. The sample has roughly 700,000 distinct CDR3 sequences, approximately 14% seen once. A word on this clonotype: Antigen unknown.

The sequence derives from a man aged 50-60 years who received an inactivated influenza vaccine. This chain links TRBV7-9 with TRBJ1-2, with D possibly being TRBD1 (5 bases). This specimen consisted of PBMCs from blood, obtained roughly 15 days before vaccination. CDR3 residues: CASSAAGTSPNYGYTF. CDR3 nucleotide sequence: TGTGCCAGCAGCGCTGCCGGGACTTCTCCTAACTATGGCTACACCTTC.